This T cell receptor beta chain was sequenced during a study of human T cells and chemical hapten exposure. Study-wide background: For sensitization, 2% DPC was applied to an approximately 2 cm by approximately 2 cm patch of upper inner arm skin.

Concerning this clonotype: Its antigen is currently unknown.

Study findings and constraints: Expanded TCRs formed significantly more large CDR3 similarity clusters than controls.

Described time point: pre-sensitization, week 0. Treatment meaning: therapeutic diphenylcyclopropenone sensitization with weekly scalp DPC. Prior to application of each patch test, blood was drawn. Unfractionated whole blood yielded total RNA. Each CDR3 protein is one row after TCRdb ran MiXCR on the RACE reads. The sample lists 62,000 or so distinct CDR3 sequences; approximately 9.9% were seen once. This CDR3 is built from 9 residues. Germline-derived CDR1 and CDR2 are MNHEY and SMNVEV (reference sequence). With V trimmed by 6 bases and J by 19 bases, 1 base remained unmatched. This chain joins TRBV27 and TRBJ1-6; 9 nucleotides match TRBD1. The clonotype was recovered from a woman aged 45-65 years with alopecia areata. Some clones in this sample may be carry-over from other donors' samples. Source: whole blood, taken in connection with sensitization to the hapten diphenylcyclopropenone (DPC). As DNA, the CDR3 is TGTGCCAGCAGGGGACAGGGTCACTTT. Protein product: CASRGQGHF.